This entry is about one T cell receptor beta chain. The target of this receptor is not known. No base-level quality is on record; no much larger clone is a single base apart. For this chain, trimming is 1 base at the V end and 2 bases at the J end, and the number of junction bases without a gene match is 5. As encoded in the germline V gene, CDR1 is SGHAT while CDR2 is FQNNGV. The CDR3 covers 16 residues, taking in both the cysteine and the phenylalanine. Only the CDR3 part of the read is kept: 48 bases, read in frame from the first base. This entry comes from a study of T cell responses to AZD1222 COVID-19 vaccine (dated by TCRdb to the early 2020s). For the wider study: TCR sequencing covered roughly 230 trial participants: about 210 given two doses of AZD1222 and around 26 given two doses of MenACWY control vaccine. Trial participants were enrolled into age subgroups of 18-55, 56-69 and 70-plus years, which contained about 150, 27 and 61 TCR-sequenced participants, respectively. Here is what the overall study found, with its caveats: Only five to seven AZD1222 recipients were SARS-CoV-2 seropositive at baseline, limiting conclusions about previously exposed vaccinees. No day 14 peak-response samples were available, so repertoires were characterized only after the peak T cell response. Epitopes outside the regions mutated in the B.1.351 and B.1.1.7 variants were reportedly recognized by nearly half of the unique spike-specific TCRs. In the small 56-69-year group, the increase in depth fell short of significance, most likely because of low power. After two AZD1222 doses, both the breadth and the depth of spike-specific TCRs were significantly higher than at day 0 and than in MenACWY recipients. The whole spike protein was spanned by vaccine-associated CD4 TCRs, and dominant responses were seen in regions 160-218 and 743-854. Participants were mostly white British, with more females than males. The authors suggested clonal diversity may have been underestimated.

The sample's time point label is to be understood as: about 28 days (+/-7) after the second vaccine dose. AZD1222 recipients whose second dose came at about 4 weeks and those whose second dose came at about 12 weeks were combined into one group, since spike-specific TCR depth and breadth did not differ between the two schedules. The vaccinee samples were drawn from two UK trials, COV001 and COV002, one of which was a single-blind randomized controlled phase 2/3 trial testing AZD1222 (ChAdOx1 nCoV-19) in healthy adults. For TCRbeta chain sequencing, PBMC samples from trial participants were taken at day 0 and at day 28 after the second dose. The CDR3 regions of human TCRbeta chains were analyzed by immunosequencing. The study's processing was this. Repertoire TCRs were matched against a reference library of SARS-CoV-2-specific TCRs generated with the MIRA antigen-specificity platform. Breadth was defined as the fraction of unique TCRs that were SARS-CoV-2-associated, and depth was defined as the fraction of total T cells that were SARS-CoV-2-associated. Using the MIRA data, each spike-specific TCR was mapped to the spike region that the TCR reacts to and placed in a CD4 or CD8 class. Log10-transformed breadth and depth values were compared by one-way ANOVA with Sidak's multiple comparisons tests. Not all clones reach the TCRdb copy of this immuneACCESS table, which keeps in-frame sequences only. Checked studies attribute under half of the gap to unresolved V genes and leave the rest unexplained. That table supplies the V and J calls and clone size; D and trimming were determined from the DNA. In all, the sample holds about 120,000 clones, and around 93% of those were seen once. More than 4.5% of the sample rests with the top ten.

This TCR was recovered from an adult who received the AZD1222 COVID-19 vaccine. The material sequenced was peripheral blood, taken 28 days after the second AZD1222 dose. Here the chain combines TRBV11-2 and TRBJ2-5; 9 bases in between match TRBD2. The CDR3 in this case is CASSLVGLAGQETQYF. The nucleotides read TGTGCCAGCAGCTTAGTGGGCCTAGCGGGACAAGAGACCCAGTACTTC.